These 8 T cell receptor beta chains came from one sample sequenced in a study of cytomegalovirus exposure and HLA in healthy donors. PCR amplification relied on 60 Vbeta primers (plus 13 Jbeta primers). Measured with immunoSEQ multiplex PCR; TCRdb has only the in-frame clones, and not every one. This sample has about 180,000 clones, with roughly 82% found just once. Sequenced: PBMCs. These receptors were taken from a man between 35 and 55 years old in good health and CMV-seronegative.

This chain connects TRBV5-1 to TRBJ1-5, with D unclear. V gave up 0 bases and J gave up 1 base, with 8 bases separating them. This CDR3 is built from 15 residues. CDR1 SGHRS and CDR2 YFSETQ come from the germline V gene. CDR3 sequence: CASSLAGLSNQPQHF. The CDR3 nucleotides read TGCGCCAGCAGCTTGGCAGGCCTAAGCAATCAGCCCCAGCATTTT.

The chain combines TRBV19 with TRBJ2-5; D remains ambiguous. Germline V gene sequence: CDR1 LNHDA, CDR2 SQIVND (reference sequence). The CDR3 sequence is 14 residues long. V lost 0 bases and J 7 bases, leaving 12 bases between the germline ends. CDR3 nucleotide sequence: TGTGCCAGTAGTATAGACCTGGCCCCGGGGACCCAGTACTTC. Protein: CASSIDLAPGTQYF.

The chain couples TRBV9 to TRBJ1-1, with D hard to call. The germline CDR1 and CDR2 sequences are SGDLS and YYNGEE. Trimming removed 4 bases from V and 10 bases from J, with 23 bases in between. The CDR3 consists of 15 residues. CDR3 in DNA: TGTGCCAGCAGCCCCCAAGGTGCGGGAGTCATGGGAGCTTTCTTT. This gives the protein CASSPQGAGVMGAFF.

This chain uses TRBV4-1 with TRBJ2-7, with a possible D match to TRBD2 (5 bases). The CDR3 covers 16 residues. Germline V lookup: CDR1 MGHRA, CDR2 YSYEKL. Trimming left V 0 bases short and J 0 bases short, with 12 bases between. The CDR3 bases are TGCGCCAGCAGCCAAGAGAGCGGCGGATCCTCCTACGAGCAGTACTTC. Translating it yields CASSQESGGSSYEQYF.

The chain has TRBV18 and TRBJ1-1; D gene uncertain. Trimming shortened V by 3 bases and J by 7 bases, and 9 bases separated the two germline ends. CDR3 length: 12 residues. Germline V lookup: CDR1 KGHSH, CDR2 LQKENI. CDR3 in amino acids: CASSPDIREAFF. CDR3 in DNA: TGTGCCAGCTCACCCGACATCCGTGAAGCTTTCTTT.

The rearrangement links TRBV5-4 to TRBJ2-3; D perhaps matches TRBD1 (5 bases). The CDR3 has 14 amino acids. Trimming removed 1 base at V and 0 bases at J, with 6 bases between. CDR1 is SGHNT, CDR2 YYREEE, per germline (reference sequence). Written as DNA, the CDR3 is TGTGCCAGCAGCTTGACAGGAAGCACAGATACGCAGTATTTT. It translates to CASSLTGSTDTQYF.

The chain employs TRBV28 and TRBJ2-7, with TRBD2 as a possible D gene (7 bases). Trimming stripped 8 bases from V and 5 bases from J, with 19 bases between. This CDR3 has 14 amino acids. Germline lookup yields CDR1 MDHEN and CDR2 SYDVKM. The CDR3 DNA reads TGTGCCAGCCACCGTGGGGGGGCAGGGAACGAGCAGTACTTC. It specifies CASHRGGAGNEQYF.

This chain connects TRBV4-2 to TRBJ1-1; D remains ambiguous. Germline loops: CDR1 LGHNA, CDR2 YNFKEQ. The V and J ends lost 1 base and 6 bases respectively, with 18 bases between them. This CDR3 is 16 amino acids long. CDR3 DNA sequence: TGTGCCAGCAGCCAAGGAGCGGGTGGGGTAGAAGCTGAAGCTTTCTTT. It encodes CASSQGAGGVEAEAFF.